The entry that follows covers one T cell receptor beta chain sequence. The antigen is undetermined. These data belong to a study of persistence of HIV-infected CD4 T cells. Study-level findings and limits: Antigen-responding cells were enriched for degenerate expanded CDR3beta sequences.

Sequencing used immunoSEQ version 4 in survey mode. Repertoires were generated with immunoSEQ multiplex PCR, while TCRdb's copy carries only in-frame clones and drops some. In the table there are around 20,000 clones, approximately 78% of which are singletons. Lysates of CMV-infected fibroblasts at approximately 9.4 ug/mL stimulated these cells. Sorting selected CD4+ T cells upregulating both CD40 ligand and CD69. This receptor was obtained from an adult man with HIV who was CMV-seropositive. This specimen was CD4+ T cells sorted from PBMCs after approximately 19-hour stimulation, taken from a patient who received antiretroviral therapy.

CDR3 coding DNA: TGTGCCAGCAGTGAACGGAGGGGGGATCAGCCCCAGCATTTT. Its protein is CASSERRGDQPQHF. This sequence joins TRBV2 and TRBJ1-5; a possible D gene is TRBD1 (6 bases). CDR1 is SNHLY and CDR2 is FYNNEI in the germline V gene. V was cut by 2 bases and J by 5 bases, with 10 bases left in between. This CDR3 contains 14 residues.